This TCR beta chain was retrieved from a study of molecular identifiers for immune sequencing clone quantification. In its sample, this clonotype was seen a few times. The CDR3 contains 11 residues. With 7 bases removed from V and 6 bases from J, the gap between germline ends came to 8 bases. The V gene's germline CDR1 is SGHAT and CDR2 FQNNGV. From the PCR reads, TCRdb called clonotypes with MiXCR, one entry per CDR3 protein. The sample holds approximately 97,000 distinct CDR3 sequences; about 32% are singletons and the top ten take roughly 10%. The rearrangement links TRBV11-2 to TRBJ2-3, with D possibly matching TRBD2 (5 bases). Sequencing was carried out using naive CD8+ T cells from blood, with Jurkat cell RNA spiked in. Subset given: FACS-sorted CD8+CD4-CCR7+CD45RA+ naive T cells. The TCR originated in a human donor in good health. Some libraries in this study had Jurkat cell RNA spiked in. The CDR3 loop reads CASTGEDTQYF. The CDR3 coding sequence is TGTGCCAGCACCGGGGAGGATACGCAGTATTTT.